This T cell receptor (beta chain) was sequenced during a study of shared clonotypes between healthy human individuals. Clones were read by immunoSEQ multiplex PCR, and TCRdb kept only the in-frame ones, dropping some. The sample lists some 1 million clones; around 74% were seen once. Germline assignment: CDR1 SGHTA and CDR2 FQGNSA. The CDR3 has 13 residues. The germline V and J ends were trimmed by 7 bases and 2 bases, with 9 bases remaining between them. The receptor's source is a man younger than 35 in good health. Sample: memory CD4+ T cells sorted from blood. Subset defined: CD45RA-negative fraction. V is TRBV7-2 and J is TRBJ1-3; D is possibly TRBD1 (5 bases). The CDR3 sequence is CASKTGPGNTIYF. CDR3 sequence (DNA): TGTGCCAGCAAAACAGGTCCTGGAAACACCATATATTTT.